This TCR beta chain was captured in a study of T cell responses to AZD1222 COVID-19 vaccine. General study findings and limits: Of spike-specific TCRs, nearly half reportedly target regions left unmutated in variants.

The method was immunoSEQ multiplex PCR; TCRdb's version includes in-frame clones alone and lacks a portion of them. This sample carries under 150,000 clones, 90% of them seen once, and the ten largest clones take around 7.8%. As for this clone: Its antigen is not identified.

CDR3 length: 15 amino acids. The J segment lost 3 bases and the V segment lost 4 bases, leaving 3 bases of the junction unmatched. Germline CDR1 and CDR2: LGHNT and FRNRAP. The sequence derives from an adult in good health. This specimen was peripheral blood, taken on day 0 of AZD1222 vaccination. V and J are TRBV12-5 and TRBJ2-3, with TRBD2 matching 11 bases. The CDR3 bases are TGTGCTAGTGGTTCGGGACTAGCGGCAACAGATACGCAGTATTTT. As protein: CASGSGLAATDTQYF.